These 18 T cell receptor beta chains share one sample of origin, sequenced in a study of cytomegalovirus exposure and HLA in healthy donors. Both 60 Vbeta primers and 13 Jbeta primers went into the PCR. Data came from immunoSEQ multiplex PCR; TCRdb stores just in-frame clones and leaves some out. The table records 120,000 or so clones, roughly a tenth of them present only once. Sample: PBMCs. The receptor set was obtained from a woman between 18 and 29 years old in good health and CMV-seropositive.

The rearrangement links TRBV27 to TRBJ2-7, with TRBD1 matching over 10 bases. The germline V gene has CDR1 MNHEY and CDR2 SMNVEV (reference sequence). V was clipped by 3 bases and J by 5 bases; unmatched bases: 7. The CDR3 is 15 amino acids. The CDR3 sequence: CASSFAGQGTDEQYF. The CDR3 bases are TGTGCCAGCAGTTTCGCGGGACAGGGGACCGACGAGCAGTACTTC.

CDR3 in amino acids: CASSQVIRGLIISPSSYEQYF. DNA for the CDR3: TGTGCCAGCAGCCAAGTAATCCGGGGACTCATTATATCTCCGAGCTCCTACGAGCAGTACTTC. This rearrangement joins TRBV4-2 to TRBJ2-7; TRBD2 might be the D (6 bases). V was shortened by 1 base and J by 0 bases, with 28 bases between the two germline ends. CDR3 length: 21 residues. Germline CDR1 and CDR2: LGHNA and YNFKEQ.

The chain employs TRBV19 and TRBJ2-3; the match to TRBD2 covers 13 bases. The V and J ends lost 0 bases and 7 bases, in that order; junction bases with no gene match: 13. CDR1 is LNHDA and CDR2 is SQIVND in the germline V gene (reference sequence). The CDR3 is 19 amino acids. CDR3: CASSIDPLGLAGERHTQYF. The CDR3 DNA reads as TGTGCCAGTAGTATAGATCCTTTAGGACTAGCGGGAGAAAGACATACGCAGTATTTT.

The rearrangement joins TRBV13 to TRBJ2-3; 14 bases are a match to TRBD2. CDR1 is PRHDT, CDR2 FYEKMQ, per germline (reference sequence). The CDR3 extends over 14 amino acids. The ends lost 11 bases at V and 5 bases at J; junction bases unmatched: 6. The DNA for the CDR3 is TGTGCCTGGGGACTAGCGGGAGAAGGAGATACGCAGTATTTT. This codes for CAWGLAGEGDTQYF.

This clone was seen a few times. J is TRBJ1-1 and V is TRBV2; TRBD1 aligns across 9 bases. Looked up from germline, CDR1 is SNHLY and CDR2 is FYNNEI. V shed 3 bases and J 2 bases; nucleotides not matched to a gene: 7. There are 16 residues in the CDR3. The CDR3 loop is CASSEMTGGHNTEAFF. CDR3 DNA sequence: TGTGCCAGCAGTGAGATGACAGGGGGGCACAACACTGAAGCTTTCTTT.

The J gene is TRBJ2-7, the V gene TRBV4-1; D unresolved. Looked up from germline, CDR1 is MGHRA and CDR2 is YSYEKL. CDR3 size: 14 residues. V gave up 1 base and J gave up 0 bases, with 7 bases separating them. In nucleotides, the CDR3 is TGCGCCAGCAGCCAAGTTGGCAACTCCTACGAGCAGTACTTC. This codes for CASSQVGNSYEQYF.

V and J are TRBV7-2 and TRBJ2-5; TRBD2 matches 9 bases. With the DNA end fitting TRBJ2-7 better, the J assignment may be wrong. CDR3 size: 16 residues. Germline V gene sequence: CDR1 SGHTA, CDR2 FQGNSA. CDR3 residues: CASSLALVSGSYEQYF. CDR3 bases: TGTGCCAGCAGCTTAGCGCTTGTTAGCGGGAGTTACGAGCAGTACTTC.

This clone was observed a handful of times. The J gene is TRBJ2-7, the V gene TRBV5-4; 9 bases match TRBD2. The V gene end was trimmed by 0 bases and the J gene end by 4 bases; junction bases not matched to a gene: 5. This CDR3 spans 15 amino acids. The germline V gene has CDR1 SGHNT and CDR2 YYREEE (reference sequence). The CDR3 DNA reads TGTGCCAGCAGCTTGGGGGTAGCGGGAGCATACGAGCAGTACTTC. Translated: CASSLGVAGAYEQYF.

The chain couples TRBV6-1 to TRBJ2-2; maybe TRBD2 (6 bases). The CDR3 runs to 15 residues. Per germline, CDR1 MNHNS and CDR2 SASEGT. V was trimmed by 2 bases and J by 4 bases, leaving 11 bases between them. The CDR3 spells CASSEIPGSTGELFF. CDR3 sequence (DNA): TGTGCCAGCAGTGAAATCCCCGGGAGCACCGGGGAGCTGTTTTTT.

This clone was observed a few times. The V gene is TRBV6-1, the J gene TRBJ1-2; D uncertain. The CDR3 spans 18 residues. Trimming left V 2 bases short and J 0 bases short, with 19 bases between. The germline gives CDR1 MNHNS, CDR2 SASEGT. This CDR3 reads CASSEPSLTELANYGYTF. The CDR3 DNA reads TGTGCCAGCAGTGAACCAAGCCTTACAGAGTTAGCTAACTATGGCTACACCTTC.

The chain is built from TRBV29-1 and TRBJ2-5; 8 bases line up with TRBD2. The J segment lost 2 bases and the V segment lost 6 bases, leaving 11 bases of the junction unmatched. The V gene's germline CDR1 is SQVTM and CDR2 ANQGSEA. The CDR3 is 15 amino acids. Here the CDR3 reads CSVRGGGAPQETQYF. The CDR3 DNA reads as TGCAGCGTACGGGGGGGCGGAGCCCCTCAAGAGACCCAGTACTTC.

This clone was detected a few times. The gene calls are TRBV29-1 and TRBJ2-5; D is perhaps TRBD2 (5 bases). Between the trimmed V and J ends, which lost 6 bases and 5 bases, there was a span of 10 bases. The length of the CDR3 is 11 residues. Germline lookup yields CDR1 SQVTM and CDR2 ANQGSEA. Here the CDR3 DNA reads TGCAGCGTAGCGGAATCGGAGACCCAGTACTTC. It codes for CSVAESETQYF.

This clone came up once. This CDR3 reads CASKTSTDTQYF. The CDR3 DNA reads as TGCGCCAGCAAGACTAGCACAGATACGCAGTATTTT. The genes are TRBV5-1 and TRBJ2-3, with D hard to call. Per the germline V gene, CDR1 is SGHRS and CDR2 is YFSETQ. CDR3 length equals 12 residues. V lost 6 bases and J lost 0, with 5 bases in between.

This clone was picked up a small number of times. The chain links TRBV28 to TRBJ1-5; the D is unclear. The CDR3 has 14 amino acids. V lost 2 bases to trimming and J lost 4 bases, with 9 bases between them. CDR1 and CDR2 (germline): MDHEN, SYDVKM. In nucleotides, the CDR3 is TGTGCCAGCAGTTTACTGATGCTAAATCAGCCCCAGCATTTT. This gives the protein CASSLLMLNQPQHF.

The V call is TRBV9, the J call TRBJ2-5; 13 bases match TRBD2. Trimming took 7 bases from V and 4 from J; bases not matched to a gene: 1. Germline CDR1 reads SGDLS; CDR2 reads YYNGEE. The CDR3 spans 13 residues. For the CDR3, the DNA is TGTGCCAGCGGACTAGCGGGAGTAGAGACCCAGTACTTC. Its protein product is CASGLAGVETQYF.

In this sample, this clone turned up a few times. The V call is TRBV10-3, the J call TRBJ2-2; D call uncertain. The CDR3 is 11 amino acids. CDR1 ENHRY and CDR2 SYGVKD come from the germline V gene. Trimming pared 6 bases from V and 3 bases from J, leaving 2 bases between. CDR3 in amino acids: CAISDTGELFF. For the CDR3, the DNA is TGTGCCATCAGCGACACCGGGGAGCTGTTTTTT.

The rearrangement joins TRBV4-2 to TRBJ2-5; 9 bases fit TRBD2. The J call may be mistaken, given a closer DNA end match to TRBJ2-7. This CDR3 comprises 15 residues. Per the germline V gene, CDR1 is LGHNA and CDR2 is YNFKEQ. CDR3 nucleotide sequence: TGTGCCAGCAGCCAAGCGATGACTAGCGGTAACGAGCAGTACTTC. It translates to CASSQAMTSGNEQYF.

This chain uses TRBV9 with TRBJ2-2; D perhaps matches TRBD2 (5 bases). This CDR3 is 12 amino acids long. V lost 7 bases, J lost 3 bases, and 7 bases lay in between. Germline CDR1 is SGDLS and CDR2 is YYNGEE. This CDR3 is CASAADTGELFF. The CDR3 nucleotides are TGTGCCAGCGCAGCGGACACCGGGGAGCTGTTTTTT.